This T cell receptor beta chain was captured by sequencing in a study of blood T cell repertoires in COVID-19. Study background: Sites in the United States, Italy and Spain provided acute and convalescent COVID-19 samples.

Enrollment of patients from Seattle took place during active infection, with longitudinal follow-up. CDR1 and CDR2 from the germline V gene are SGHNT and YYREEE (reference sequence). This CDR3 has 13 amino acids. V lost 1 base and J lost 4, with 8 bases in between. Assay: immunoSEQ multiplex PCR; the TCRdb copy retains only in-frame clones and omits some. Of about half a million clones in the sample, about 91% were seen once. Sequencing was done on a sample of peripheral blood. The chain recombines TRBV5-4 with TRBJ1-2; D is perhaps TRBD1 (6 bases). The sequence was collected from a man between 18 and 29 years old with COVID-19, enrolled during active disease. The CDR3 sequence: CASSLPDSYGYTF. The DNA for the CDR3 is TGTGCCAGCAGCTTGCCGGACAGCTATGGCTACACCTTC.